Presented here are 29 T cell receptor beta chains from one specimen sequenced in a study of T cells in Graves' hyperthyroidism and ophthalmopathy. RNA transcripts yielded amplified TCR beta CDR3 regions. The TCR CDR3 first-round RT-PCR relied on the HTBI primer set. TCRdb itself ran the multiplex PCR reads through MiXCR, one entry per CDR3 protein. The repertoire holds 93,000 or so distinct CDR3 sequences, with less than 55% as singletons. Input material: blood. The receptors were sampled from a man aged 40-49 years with Graves' hyperthyroidism.

The rearrangement joins TRBV2 to TRBJ2-3, with 7 bases identical to TRBD1. The CDR3 consists of 18 residues. V lost 3 bases to trimming and J lost 4 bases; unmatched junction nucleotides: 16. Germline CDR1 is SNHLY and CDR2 is FYNNEI. In DNA form, the CDR3 reads TGTGCCAGCAGTGAGCTTAACAGGGGATGGGGTTATGCAGATACGCAGTATTTT. This codes for CASSELNRGWGYADTQYF.

The table lists this clonotype with a count of one. One end of the junction is discordant with germline, which a read error may explain. V is TRBV12-3 or TRBV12-4 and J is TRBJ2-5; D is perhaps TRBD2 (5 bases). The CDR3 runs to 14 residues. The CDR3 DNA sequence: TGTGCCAGCATTTTAGGAGCCGGGGTAGAGACCCAGTACTTC. Amino acids: CASILGAGVETQYF.

This sequence joins TRBV29-1 and TRBJ1-2, with 7 bases fitting TRBD1. With V trimmed by 0 bases and J by 3 bases, 7 bases remained unmatched. Germline V lookup: CDR1 SQVTM, CDR2 ANQGSEA. The CDR3 contains 15 residues. DNA of the CDR3: TGCAGCGTTGAAGAGGAGGGGGCCGGTGACTATGGCTACACCTTC. Translating it yields CSVEEEGAGDYGYTF.

The V call is TRBV2, the J call TRBJ2-1, with 13 bases lining up with TRBD2. Germline assignment: CDR1 SNHLY and CDR2 FYNNEI. V shed 6 bases and J 3 bases; nucleotides not matched to a gene: 8. This CDR3 spans 17 amino acids. The CDR3 sequence is CASRAPGLAGSYNEQFF. The CDR3 DNA follows: TGTGCCAGCAGGGCTCCGGGACTAGCGGGAAGCTACAATGAGCAGTTCTTC.

The chain combines TRBV20-1 with TRBJ1-1; D is perhaps TRBD1 (6 bases). The germline gives CDR1 DFQATT, CDR2 SNEGSKA (reference sequence). V lost 3 bases, J lost 8 bases, and 19 bases lay in between. The CDR3 is 14 amino acids. CDR3 amino acids: CSASRREEGTEAFF. The CDR3 DNA sequence: TGCAGTGCTAGTAGGCGGGAGGAGGGGACAGAAGCTTTCTTT.

The rearrangement uses TRBV7-2 and TRBJ2-7; 7 positions agree with TRBD1. V shed 5 bases and J 2 bases; nucleotides not matched to a gene: 9. This CDR3 comprises 15 residues. Germline V lookup: CDR1 SGHTA, CDR2 FQGNSA. In nucleotides, the CDR3 is TGTGCCAGCAGCCCCCCACGACAGGGCCCCTACGAGCAGTACTTC. Its translation: CASSPPRQGPYEQYF.

The rearrangement uses TRBV20-1 and TRBJ2-3, with TRBD1 as a possible D gene (5 bases). V lost 3 bases and J 2 bases, leaving 9 bases between the germline ends. Germline V gene lookup returns CDR1 DFQATT and CDR2 SNEGSKA (reference sequence). There are 13 residues in the CDR3. The DNA for the CDR3 is TGCAGTGCTAGGGGGCACCTCACAGATACGCAGTATTTT. This sequence encodes CSARGHLTDTQYF.

This chain connects TRBV24-1 to TRBJ2-2; D not certain. The CDR3 spans 11 residues. Germline CDR1 reads KGHDR; CDR2 reads SFDVKD. With 9 bases removed from V and 2 bases from J, the gap between germline ends came to 3 bases. The CDR3 sequence is CATGNTGELFF. The CDR3 DNA follows: TGTGCCACCGGCAACACCGGGGAGCTGTTTTTT.

This clonotype was picked up many times. This chain joins TRBV10-1 and TRBJ2-7; maybe TRBD2 (6 bases). This CDR3 comprises 13 residues. Trimming took 2 bases from V and 6 from J, leaving 11 bases between them. Germline CDR1 reads WNHNN; CDR2 reads SYGVQD (reference sequence). The CDR3 DNA reads as TGCGCCAGCAGTGAGAGACTAGTGGGCGAGCAGTACTTC. Translating it yields CASSERLVGEQYF.

In its sample, this clonotype was seen many times. V usage is TRBV2 and J usage is TRBJ2-2; D not certain. The germline V gene encodes CDR1 SNHLY and CDR2 FYNNEI. Trimming removed 4 bases at V and 0 bases at J, with 9 bases between. This CDR3 spans 15 amino acids. The CDR3, as DNA: TGTGCCAGCAGTGGATACAGAACGAACACCGGGGAGCTGTTTTTT. Its protein product is CASSGYRTNTGELFF.

As for this clonotype: A much bigger clone sits one base away, suggesting this may be a read error. The rearrangement joins TRBV12-5 to TRBJ2-7; unclear D gene. CDR1 and CDR2 from the germline V gene are LGHNT and FRNRAP. Trimming removed 1 base at V and 7 bases at J, with 11 bases between. CDR3 length: 13 amino acids. The CDR3 region is CASGLGNVNEQYF. In DNA form, the CDR3 reads TGTGCTAGTGGTTTGGGAAACGTGAATGAGCAGTACTTC.

This clonotype was counted only a few times. This chain joins TRBV30 and TRBJ1-2; D is undetermined. The CDR3 has 13 amino acids. Per germline, CDR1 GTSNPN and CDR2 SVGIG (reference sequence). V dropped 0 bases and J dropped 7 bases, with 12 bases sitting between them. CDR3 amino acids: CAWSVGQNGGYTF. CDR3 coding DNA: TGTGCCTGGAGTGTAGGGCAAAACGGTGGCTACACCTTC.

This clonotype has at least ten counts. In nucleotides, the CDR3 is TGCAGTGCTAAGGGGGCGGATTATAGCAATCAGCCCCAGCATTTT. Protein: CSAKGADYSNQPQHF. The genes are TRBV20-1 and TRBJ1-5; 7 bases are shared with TRBD1. The CDR3 extends over 15 amino acids. Trimming cost V 4 bases and J 0 bases; bases outside gene matches: 6. Germline CDR1 reads DFQATT; CDR2 reads SNEGSKA (reference sequence).

In its sample, this clonotype was seen many times. The chain carries TRBV7-9 and TRBJ1-4; 11 nucleotides match TRBD1. Germline trimming cut 4 bases from V and 8 bases from J; bases unmatched to any gene: 3. The CDR3 loop spans 14 amino acids. CDR1 is SEHNR, CDR2 FQNEAQ, per germline (reference sequence). The CDR3: CASSSDRGREKLFF. The CDR3 coding sequence is TGTGCCAGCAGCTCGGACAGGGGGCGAGAAAAACTGTTTTTT.

This clonotype was picked up many times. The chain links TRBV20-1 to TRBJ2-3; 7 bases align to TRBD1. V lost 6 bases to trimming and J lost 5 bases; unmatched junction nucleotides: 5. Germline CDR1 is DFQATT and CDR2 is SNEGSKA (reference sequence). This CDR3 has 12 residues. DNA of the CDR3: TGCAGTGCCATCCCAGGGGGAGATACGCAGTATTTT. It yields the protein CSAIPGGDTQYF.

The rearrangement links TRBV20-1 to TRBJ2-1; D is perhaps TRBD1 or TRBD2 (6 bases each). This CDR3 has 13 residues. Germline CDR1 DFQATT, CDR2 SNEGSKA (reference sequence). Trimming removed 3 bases from V and 9 bases from J, with 15 bases in between. The DNA for the CDR3 is TGCAGTGCTAGGGGGGGCATCGAGAGTGAGCAGTTCTTC. Protein sequence: CSARGGIESEQFF.

J is TRBJ2-3 and V is TRBV27; D gene unclear. Germline V gene sequence: CDR1 MNHEY, CDR2 SMNVEV (reference sequence). V was cut by 0 bases and J by 2 bases, with 9 bases left in between. This CDR3 is 15 amino acids long. CDR3 DNA: TGTGCCAGCAGTTTATCTTCTTGGGCCACAGATACGCAGTATTTT. Translating it yields CASSLSSWATDTQYF.

This clonotype was recorded many times. The CDR3 bases are TGTGCCAGCGGATACCGGGCCATGAACACTGAAGCTTTCTTT. Translation: CASGYRAMNTEAFF. This rearrangement joins TRBV2 to TRBJ1-1; no firm D call. Trimming pared 8 bases from V and 0 bases from J, leaving 13 bases between. The CDR3 has 14 residues. Germline-derived CDR1 and CDR2 are SNHLY and FYNNEI.

In its sample, this clonotype was seen many times. V and J are TRBV20-1 and TRBJ1-2; D possibly corresponds to TRBD1 (5 bases). The CDR3 runs 13 residues. Germline-derived CDR1 and CDR2 are DFQATT and SNEGSKA (reference sequence). V gave up 0 bases and J gave up 6 bases, with 11 bases separating them. CDR3 amino acids: CSARDGQGNGYTF. For the CDR3, the DNA is TGCAGTGCTAGAGATGGGCAGGGAAATGGCTACACCTTC.

In its sample, this clonotype is medium-sized. CDR3 DNA sequence: TGCAGCGTGAGGGACGGCAATCAGCCCCAGCATTTT. Translation: CSVRDGNQPQHF. This chain joins TRBV29-1 and TRBJ1-5, with a weak D call TRBD1 (5 bases). The CDR3 runs 12 residues. Germline V gene lookup returns CDR1 SQVTM and CDR2 ANQGSEA. V was clipped by 6 bases and J by 2 bases, with 8 bases between them.

This clonotype was counted a single time. V gene TRBV10-3 combines with J gene TRBJ2-7; 8 bases are shared with TRBD2. Germline trimming cut 4 bases from V and 0 bases from J; bases unmatched to any gene: 8. The germline V gene has CDR1 ENHRY and CDR2 SYGVKD. The length of the CDR3 is 16 residues. CDR3 DNA sequence: TGTGCCATCAGTGTGGGAGGTAGCGGGATCTCCTACGAGCAGTACTTC. This codes for CAISVGGSGISYEQYF.

This clonotype was detected ten times or more. The chain uses TRBV12-3 or TRBV12-4 and TRBJ1-2; 7 positions match TRBD1. With V trimmed by 6 bases and J by 4 bases, 11 bases remained unmatched. This CDR3 comprises 15 residues. This CDR3 is CASSYLSGTVYGYTF. The CDR3 DNA reads as TGTGCCAGCAGCTACCTCTCCGGGACAGTCTATGGCTACACCTTC.

Of note for this clonotype: The conserved final phenylalanine or tryptophan is absent from the CDR3, which likely points to a read error. The J gene is TRBJ2-5, the V gene TRBV6-5; TRBD2 matches at 8 bases. J gave up 3 bases and V 5 bases, and 8 bases lay outside the gene matches. From germline, CDR1 is MNHEY and CDR2 SVGAGI. The CDR3 extends over 15 amino acids. The CDR3 reads CASSPIGGGEETQYL. The CDR3 coding sequence is TGTGCCAGCAGTCCGATCGGGGGGGGGGAAGAGACCCAGTACCTC.

This chain uses TRBV10-3 with TRBJ1-1, with D maybe TRBD1 (5 bases). The germline V gene encodes CDR1 ENHRY and CDR2 SYGVKD. The CDR3 contains 15 residues. Trimming removed 2 bases at V and 0 bases at J, with 10 bases between. The DNA for the CDR3 is TGTGCCATCAGTGAGAGGTGGGGCTTGAACACTGAAGCTTTCTTT. Its protein is CAISERWGLNTEAFF.

V is TRBV5-1 and J is TRBJ2-3, with 12 bases identical to TRBD2. The germline gives CDR1 SGHRS, CDR2 YFSETQ. Germline trimming cut 4 bases from V and 8 bases from J; bases unmatched to any gene: 2. CDR3 length: 13 residues. CDR3 amino acids: CASSLAGGSTQYF. CDR3 DNA: TGCGCCAGCAGCCTAGCGGGAGGGAGTACGCAGTATTTT.

The sample holds many counts of this clonotype. V gene TRBV11-2 combines with J gene TRBJ2-5; D gene ambiguous. CDR1 is SGHAT and CDR2 is FQNNGV in the germline V gene. The ends were cut back, 0 bases at V and 5 bases at J, with 10 bases in the middle. This CDR3 contains 14 residues. The CDR3 is CASSLDQVGETQYF. CDR3 coding DNA: TGTGCCAGCAGCTTAGATCAAGTTGGGGAGACCCAGTACTTC.

This chain links TRBV2 with TRBJ1-4; D is unresolved. CDR1 and CDR2 (germline): SNHLY, FYNNEI. CDR3 length equals 12 residues. V lost 0 bases and J 13 bases, leaving 9 bases between the germline ends. The DNA of the CDR3 is TGTGCCAGCAGTGAAGCTGGAGTAGGACTGTTTTTT. Translating gives CASSEAGVGLFF.

The V gene is TRBV10-2, the J gene TRBJ2-7; 13 bases align to TRBD2. V was clipped by 0 bases and J by 8 bases; unmatched bases: 4. CDR3 length: 15 amino acids. Germline assignment: CDR1 WSHSY and CDR2 SAAADI. The CDR3 is CASSESGLAGDQQYF. Here the CDR3 DNA reads TGCGCCAGCAGTGAGTCAGGACTAGCGGGAGATCAGCAGTACTTC.

The rearrangement uses TRBV30 and TRBJ1-2, with 9 bases matching TRBD1. The CDR3 loop spans 14 amino acids. CDR1 and CDR2 (germline): GTSNPN, SVGIG (reference sequence). Trimming cost V 0 bases and J 6 bases; bases outside gene matches: 5. The CDR3 DNA is TGTGCCTGGAGTGTGGGACAGGGTTGGAATGGCTACACCTTC. It encodes CAWSVGQGWNGYTF.